A single sample gave rise to the 26 T cell receptor beta chains below, sequenced in a study of Ad26.COV2.S vaccination and SARS-CoV-2 variants. Data came from immunoSEQ multiplex PCR; TCRdb stores just in-frame clones and leaves some out. The repertoire holds around 450,000 clones, with around 89% as singletons. Regarding treatment: some 20 received Ad26.COV2.S at low or high dose, single or two shots; roughly 5 received placebo; per-sample allocation not given. It was on day 63 after the first vaccine or placebo injection that samples were taken. The sample here was peripheral blood, taken in a trial of Ad26.COV2.S vaccine versus placebo. Receptors were obtained from a person aged 18 to 65 who received the Ad26.COV2.S COVID-19 vaccine or a placebo.

This clone was detected once. The identical CDR3 is also encoded by other nucleotide sequences in the sample. This sequence joins TRBV20-1 and TRBJ2-7; D not certain. In germline, CDR1 is DFQATT, CDR2 SNEGSKA (reference sequence). This CDR3 is 11 amino acids long. V lost 3 bases to trimming and J lost 4 bases, with 7 bases between them. CDR3 loop: CSARSGYEQYF. CDR3 in DNA: TGCAGTGCTAGGTCCGGGTACGAGCAGTACTTC.

The CDR3 nucleotides are TGTGCCAGCAGCCAAGAGTTAGCGGGGGCCACCGGGGAGCTGTTTTTT. Its protein product is CASSQELAGATGELFF. The chain recombines TRBV4-2 with TRBJ2-2, with TRBD2 identical over 9 bases. The CDR3 is 16 residues long. Germline values: CDR1 LGHNA, CDR2 YNFKEQ. V shed 0 bases, J shed 4 bases, and the junction held 3 bases outside the gene matches.

This chain joins TRBV20-1 and TRBJ1-5; D gene ambiguous. Germline lookup yields CDR1 DFQATT and CDR2 SNEGSKA (reference sequence). CDR3 length: 11 residues. Between the trimmed V and J ends, which lost 6 bases and 11 bases, there was a span of 14 bases. CDR3 nucleotides: TGCAGTGCCTACGAAGACCAGGCCCAGCATTTT. This translates into CSAYEDQAQHF.

The chain couples TRBV19 to TRBJ2-7; D possibly matches TRBD1 or TRBD2 (5 bases each). Trimming shortened V by 3 bases and J by 1 base, and 10 bases separated the two germline ends. The CDR3 contains 14 residues. Germline V gene lookup returns CDR1 LNHDA and CDR2 SQIVND (reference sequence). This CDR3 reads CASSIPGRSYEQYF. The CDR3 bases are TGTGCCAGTAGTATTCCGGGACGGTCCTACGAGCAGTACTTC.

This clone was detected once. CDR3 region: CASSLESAKGNTEAFF. CDR3 bases: TGTGCCAGCAGCTTAGAATCGGCTAAAGGGAACACTGAAGCTTTCTTT. V is TRBV7-9 and J is TRBJ1-1; D is ambiguous. The CDR3 has 16 amino acids. The V end lost 1 base, the J end lost 1 base, and 13 bases lay between the germline ends. Germline V gene sequence: CDR1 SEHNR, CDR2 FQNEAQ (reference sequence).

The chain links TRBV28 to TRBJ1-5; the D gene is possibly TRBD1 (5 bases). CDR1 is MDHEN and CDR2 is SYDVKM in the germline V gene. The CDR3 covers 16 residues. Trimming left V 6 bases short and J 2 bases short, with 17 bases between. The CDR3 nucleotides are TGTGCCAGCAGACTCTTGACCAGAGGGGGCAATCAGCCCCAGCATTTT. Protein: CASRLLTRGGNQPQHF.

The chain's CDR3 is CASSPFDREETQYF. The CDR3 DNA follows: TGTGCCAGCAGCCCGTTCGACAGGGAAGAGACCCAGTACTTC. This chain connects TRBV5-4 to TRBJ2-5; TRBD1 aligns across 7 bases. Per germline, CDR1 SGHNT and CDR2 YYREEE (reference sequence). J was trimmed by 3 bases and V by 4 bases; bases with no gene match: 6. This CDR3 has 14 residues.

The gene calls are TRBV6-1 and TRBJ2-5; maybe TRBD1 (6 bases). The CDR3 is made up of 14 amino acids. Trimming stripped 3 bases from V and 3 bases from J, with 11 bases between. The germline V gene has CDR1 MNHNS and CDR2 SASEGT. DNA for the CDR3: TGTGCCAGCAGTGACCGACAGGCGAAAGAGACCCAGTACTTC. As protein: CASSDRQAKETQYF.

This chain joins TRBV2 and TRBJ2-3, with no clear D. This CDR3 region has 13 residues. With 8 bases removed from V and 4 bases from J, the gap between germline ends came to 13 bases. CDR1 SNHLY and CDR2 FYNNEI come from the germline V gene. Here the CDR3 DNA reads TGTGCCAGCCAGAAGGTTTTGGCAGATACGCAGTATTTT. Its protein is CASQKVLADTQYF. Looking up the rest from reference TRBV2 and TRBJ2-3 gives the full variable domain: EPEVTQTPSHQVTQMGQEVILRCVPISNHLYFYWYRQILGQKVEFLVSFYNNEISEKSEIFDDQFSVERPDGSNFTLKIRSTKLEDSAMYFCASQKVLADTQYFGPGTRLTVL.

The gene calls are TRBV5-8 and TRBJ2-7, with 7 bases that match TRBD2. Germline values: CDR1 SGHTS, CDR2 YDEGEE. V lost 1 base, J lost 4 bases, and 2 bases stayed unmatched. This CDR3 is built from 13 residues. CDR3 protein: CASSLWGGYEQYF. In nucleotides, the CDR3 is TGTGCCAGCAGCTTGTGGGGGGGGTACGAGCAGTACTTC.

V usage is TRBV9 and J usage is TRBJ2-7; D remains unclear. CDR1 and CDR2 from the germline V gene are SGDLS and YYNGEE. Trimming left V 4 bases short and J 0 bases short, with 5 bases between. This CDR3 is built from 12 residues. The CDR3 loop reads CASSRNSYEQYF. The CDR3 nucleotides are TGTGCCAGCAGCCGAAACTCCTACGAGCAGTACTTC. Full variable domain (missing parts from reference TRBV9 and TRBJ2-7): DSGVTQTPKHLITATGQRVTLRCSPRSGDLSVYWYQQSLDQGLQFLIQYYNGEERAKGNILERFSAQQFPDLHSELNLSSLELGDSALYFCASSRNSYEQYFGPGTRLTVT.

This clone was picked up one time. This chain links TRBV19 with TRBJ2-1; weak D call: TRBD2 (5 bases). The germline gives CDR1 LNHDA, CDR2 SQIVND (reference sequence). The CDR3 is 15 residues long. V was cut by 3 bases and J by 3 bases, with 12 bases left in between. The CDR3 sequence: CASSMVRASYNEQFF. CDR3 DNA sequence: TGTGCCAGTAGTATGGTGCGGGCGAGCTACAATGAGCAGTTCTTC.

The chain has TRBV18 and TRBJ1-1; no firm D call. This CDR3 is built from 13 residues. In germline, CDR1 is KGHSH, CDR2 LQKENI. V lost 3 bases and J 7 bases, leaving 12 bases between the germline ends. The CDR3 DNA sequence: TGTGCCAGCTCACCTCTGGCAGAGGGTGAAGCTTTCTTT. Amino acid sequence: CASSPLAEGEAFF.

The chain links TRBV6-6 to TRBJ2-7, with no clear D. From germline, CDR1 is MNHNY and CDR2 SVGAGI (reference sequence). CDR3 length: 16 residues. V was cut by 4 bases and J by 1 base, with 17 bases left in between. CDR3 sequence (DNA): TGTGCCAGCAGTTTCAGGACGGCTGTAAGGTCCTACGAGCAGTACTTC. This sequence encodes CASSFRTAVRSYEQYF.

The chain joins TRBV3-1 (or the pseudogene TRBV3-2) to TRBJ2-2; the match to TRBD2 covers 9 bases. This CDR3 spans 17 amino acids. V lost 0 bases, J lost 5 bases, and 7 bases stayed unmatched. CDR1 is LGHDT and CDR2 is YNNKEL in the germline V gene (reference sequence). The CDR3 DNA reads TGTGCCAGCAGCCAAGATCGGGGAGCGGGGGGTACCGGGGAGCTGTTTTTT. Amino acid sequence: CASSQDRGAGGTGELFF.

V is TRBV24-1 and J is TRBJ2-1; TRBD1 might be the D (5 bases). Germline CDR1 is KGHDR and CDR2 is SFDVKD. The ends were cut back, 3 bases at V and 1 base at J, with 12 bases in the middle. The CDR3 covers 16 residues. The CDR3 DNA is TGTGCCACCAGTGATGGCGGACACCCATCCTACAATGAGCAGTTCTTC. This encodes CATSDGGHPSYNEQFF.

The chain recombines TRBV27 with TRBJ1-1, with TRBD1 as a possible D gene (5 bases). The CDR3 consists of 15 residues. Germline V CDR1 and CDR2: MNHEY, SMNVEV (reference sequence). Trimming took 5 bases from V and 1 from J, leaving 14 bases between them. The CDR3 is CASSGLGGGNTEAFF. CDR3 coding DNA: TGTGCCAGCAGTGGGTTGGGTGGGGGGAACACTGAAGCTTTCTTT.

The chain recombines TRBV19 with TRBJ1-4; D gene ambiguous. Germline V CDR1 and CDR2: LNHDA, SQIVND (reference sequence). This CDR3 has 15 amino acids. V lost 8 bases and J lost 0, with 13 bases in between. The CDR3, as DNA: TGTGCCAGTGGGGAAATGGGAGCAACTAATGAAAAACTGTTTTTT. It codes for CASGEMGATNEKLFF.

The DNA of the CDR3 is TGTGCCAGCAGCTTCGGAGAGCAGTTCTTC. As protein: CASSFGEQFF. This rearrangement joins TRBV5-4 to TRBJ2-1, with D hard to call. The CDR3 extends over 10 amino acids. Between the trimmed V and J ends, which lost 2 bases and 10 bases, there was a span of 4 bases. Germline CDR1 is SGHNT and CDR2 is YYREEE (reference sequence).

The V gene is TRBV5-1, the J gene TRBJ2-5; TRBD1 matches at 10 bases. V lost 4 bases and J lost 5; bases outside the gene matches: 8. Germline V gene lookup returns CDR1 SGHRS and CDR2 YFSETQ. CDR3 length: 15 residues. This chain's CDR3 is CASSVLGQGRETQYF. In DNA form, the CDR3 reads TGCGCCAGCAGCGTATTGGGACAGGGGAGGGAGACCCAGTACTTC.

The V call is TRBV27, the J call TRBJ1-1; TRBD1 aligns across 10 bases. This CDR3 comprises 15 residues. From germline, CDR1 is MNHEY and CDR2 SMNVEV (reference sequence). V gave up 5 bases and J gave up 0 bases; unmatched junction bases: 3. The CDR3 here is CASSKGQGMNTEAFF. CDR3 bases: TGTGCCAGCAGTAAGGGACAGGGGATGAACACTGAAGCTTTCTTT.

The rearrangement uses TRBV7-8 and TRBJ1-5; maybe TRBD1 (6 bases). The CDR3 is made up of 15 amino acids. Per germline, CDR1 SGHVS and CDR2 FQNEAQ. The V end was cut by 1 base, the J end by 6 bases, with 13 bases between. CDR3 DNA sequence: TGTGCCAGCAGCTTAGGGGGGGGGCACAGTCAGCCCCAGCATTTT. As protein: CASSLGGGHSQPQHF.

The gene calls are TRBV7-2 and TRBJ1-1, with a possible D match to TRBD1 (6 bases). V gave up 4 bases and J gave up 4 bases, with 16 bases separating them. This CDR3 contains 15 residues. The germline V gene encodes CDR1 SGHTA and CDR2 FQGNSA. This CDR3 is CASSSQQGWRTEAFF. The CDR3 DNA reads TGTGCCAGCAGCTCCCAACAGGGCTGGCGCACTGAAGCTTTCTTT.

V is TRBV4-3 and J is TRBJ2-4, with 8 bases fitting TRBD1. V lost 4 bases to trimming and J lost 15 bases; unmatched junction nucleotides: 14. In germline, CDR1 is LGHNA, CDR2 YSLEER. The CDR3 consists of 14 residues. DNA for the CDR3: TGCGCCAGCAGCCCCAATCCCGGACAGGGCATCCCGTACTTC. It encodes CASSPNPGQGIPYF.

This sequence joins TRBV7-2 and TRBJ2-1; 12 positions agree with TRBD1. The J segment lost 6 bases and the V segment lost 6 bases, leaving 3 bases of the junction unmatched. This CDR3 spans 14 amino acids. Germline assignment: CDR1 SGHTA and CDR2 FQGNSA. The CDR3 spells CASSWGQGANEQFF. DNA for the CDR3: TGTGCCAGCAGTTGGGGACAGGGGGCCAATGAGCAGTTCTTC. Variable domain in full (rest from reference TRBV7-2 and TRBJ2-1): GAGVSQSPSNKVTEKGKDVELRCDPISGHTALYWYRQSLGQGLEFLIYFQGNSAPDKSGLPSDRFSAERTGGSVSTLTIQRTQQEDSAVYLCASSWGQGANEQFFGPGTRLTVL.

The chain has TRBV27 and TRBJ2-7; 10 positions agree with TRBD1. Per the germline V gene, CDR1 is MNHEY and CDR2 is SMNVEV (reference sequence). V was pared by 5 bases and J by 6 bases, with 1 base of the junction left unmatched. The CDR3 is 12 amino acids. The chain's CDR3 is CASSRQGAEQYF. The CDR3 DNA reads TGTGCCAGCAGTAGACAGGGGGCCGAGCAGTACTTC.